The present entry profiles one T cell receptor (beta chain) with its context. Its antigen is undetermined. This sample was included in a study of cytomegalovirus exposure and HLA in healthy donors. The CDR3 length is 14 residues. Both 60 Vbeta primers and 13 Jbeta primers went into the PCR. Some clones are missing from TCRdb's copy, which holds only in-frame ones; the method was immunoSEQ multiplex PCR. The sample lists about 200,000 clones; roughly 77% were seen once. Everyone who donated was a healthy bone marrow donor. Study findings and constraints: Of the V segments, some could not be distinguished, including TRBV6-2 and TRBV6-3, and were excluded. Most sequenced TCRs were rare (though some public TCRs occurred in many donors).

The receptor's source is a woman aged 45-60 years in good health and CMV-seronegative. The sequencing input was PBMCs. The J gene is TRBJ1-2, the V gene TRBV21-1; the table's TRBD1 call for D was not verified on the DNA. TRBV21-1 is a documented pseudogene. In DNA, the CDR3 is TGTGCCAGCATCCCCGATCCGACAGGGGATGGCTACACCTTC. Protein sequence: CASIPDPTGDGYTF.